This TCR beta chain was retrieved from a study of blood T cell repertoires in COVID-19. On the study more broadly: From T cells, B-cell-depleted T cells, or PBMCs came the material, which was cDNA or gDNA.

This table comes from immunoSEQ multiplex PCR, and its TCRdb copy is limited to in-frame clones, with some not included. The top ten hold over 2% of the sample, which has approximately 290,000 clones, roughly nine tenths seen once. This CDR3 comprises 12 residues. V lost 5 bases, J lost 7 bases, and 15 bases lay in between. The germline V gene encodes CDR1 GTSNPN and CDR2 SVGIG (reference sequence). Specimen: peripheral blood. The receptor was derived from a woman aged 25 to 39 with COVID-19, enrolled during active disease. The chain carries TRBV30 and TRBJ2-7, with D hard to call. The CDR3 DNA follows: TGTGCCTGGGGGCCCCAATACGGGGAGCAGTACTTC. It encodes CAWGPQYGEQYF. The entire variable domain, with the rest obtained from reference TRBV30 and TRBJ2-7, is as follows: SQTIHQWPATLVQPVGSPLSLECTVEGTSNPNLYWYRQAAGRGLQLLFYSVGIGQISSEVPQNLSASRPQDRQFILSSKKLLLSDSGFYLCAWGPQYGEQYFGPGTRLTVT.